This T cell receptor beta chain appears in the sequencing data of a study of T cell clonality in common variable immunodeficiency. This clone was detected only a few times. The antigen is undetermined. General study findings and limits: TCRbeta clonality was increased in CVID versus healthy controls. Reportedly, TCR beta sequences from common variable immunodeficiency showed fewer deletions and N-nucleotide insertions.

Sequencing was performed with immunoSEQ multiplex PCR; in TCRdb, only in-frame clones are kept and a portion is missing. The record shows over 15,000 clones for this sample, with no singletons present. The source material was peripheral blood mononuclear cells. The sequence was collected from a human donor with common variable immunodeficiency.

CDR3 region: CASSITWGPKPQHF. CDR3 DNA, as far as it was read: TGTGCCAGTAGTATTACGTGGGGCCCGAAGCCC. This rearrangement joins TRBV19 to TRBJ1-5; weak D call: TRBD1 (5 bases). The read finishes 3 residues shy of the CDR3 end, and the germline J gene is used to complete it. Deletions cut 3 bases from V and 8 bases from J, with 14 bases between. Germline values: CDR1 LNHDA, CDR2 SQIVND (reference sequence). The CDR3 runs 14 residues.